Here is one TCR beta chain with its context. Its antigen is not identified. Data came from immunoSEQ multiplex PCR; TCRdb stores just in-frame clones and leaves some out. Of 120,000 to 150,000 clones in the sample, around 90% were seen once. The sample originates from a study of T cell responses to AZD1222 COVID-19 vaccine. The study, taken as a whole, reports: Two AZD1222 doses significantly raised spike-specific TCR breadth and depth over controls. Repertoires were obtained only post-peak T cell response. Close to half of spike-specific TCRs reportedly recognize unmutated variant regions.

Trimming removed 4 bases at V and 7 bases at J, with 17 bases between. Germline CDR1 KGHSY, CDR2 FQNENV. The CDR3 totals 15 residues. Source: peripheral blood, taken on day 0 of AZD1222 vaccination. The chain is built from TRBV16 and TRBJ1-5, with no clear D. This clonotype originated in an adult in good health. CDR3 region: CASSPSKGEVQPQHF. The DNA for the CDR3 is TGTGCCAGCAGCCCCTCGAAGGGTGAAGTGCAGCCCCAGCATTTT.